These T cell receptor beta chains were read from a single sample in a study of blood T cell repertoires in COVID-19. TCRdb's copy holds only in-frame clones and misses some; the assay was immunoSEQ multiplex PCR. This table holds over 75,000 clones, around four fifths found once. The sample was peripheral blood. These receptors originate from a human donor in a cohort sampled during active COVID-19. Both conserved end residues are trimmed from each CDR3.

ASSPGWGVDVNQPQH	TRBJ1-5	TRBV18
SVEGVRTGAYEQY	TRBJ2-7	TRBV29-1
ASTWDRGAPGELF	TRBJ2-2	TRBV5-1
ASRTGGDGNTIY	TRBJ1-3	TRBV10-2
ATSRDRARYEQY	TRBJ2-7	TRBV15
ASSSGYYEQY	TRBJ2-7	TRBV7-9
ASSTSDLWGGADTQY	TRBJ2-3	TRBV14
ASSLAGTGGSGYT	TRBJ1-2	TRBV5-1
ASSSAGGTSYEQY	TRBJ2-7	TRBV19
ASSLAAGGYEQY	TRBJ2-7	TRBV7-6
ASSLRGSHTDTQY	TRBJ2-3	TRBV7-3
ASSLGTGTVSPLH	TRBJ1-6	TRBV5-1
ASQGAPSSTDTQY	TRBJ2-3	TRBV28
ASTQGEFGREQF	TRBJ2-1	TRBV7-8
AWRNSGGAYEQY	TRBJ2-7	TRBV30
ASSYSRGANEKLF	TRBJ1-4	TRBV6-5
ASSLGQTATNEKLF	TRBJ1-4	TRBV11-2